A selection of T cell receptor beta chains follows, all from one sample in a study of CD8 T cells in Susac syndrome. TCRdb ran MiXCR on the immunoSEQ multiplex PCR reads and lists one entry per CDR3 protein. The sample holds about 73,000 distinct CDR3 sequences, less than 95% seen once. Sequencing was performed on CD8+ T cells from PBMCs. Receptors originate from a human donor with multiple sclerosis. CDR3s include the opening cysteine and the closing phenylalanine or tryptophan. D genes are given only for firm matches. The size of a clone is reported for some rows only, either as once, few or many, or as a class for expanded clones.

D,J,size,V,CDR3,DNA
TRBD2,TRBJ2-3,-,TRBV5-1,CASSLGSGRPDGTQYF,TGCGCCAGCAGCTTGGGTAGCGGGAGACCCGACGGTACGCAGTATTTT
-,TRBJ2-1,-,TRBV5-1,CASSFGGQDNEQFF,TGCGCCAGCAGCTTCGGGGGCCAGGACAATGAGCAGTTCTTC
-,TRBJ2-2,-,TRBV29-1,CSGAMGNTGELFF,TGCAGCGGTGCTATGGGGAACACCGGGGAGCTGTTTTTT
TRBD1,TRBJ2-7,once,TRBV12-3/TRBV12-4,CASSSGDRAHEQYF,TGTGCCAGCAGTTCAGGGGACAGGGCCCACGAGCAGTACTTC
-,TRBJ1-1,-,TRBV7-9,CASSSRENTEAFF,TGTGCCAGCAGCTCCCGGGAGAACACTGAAGCTTTCTTT
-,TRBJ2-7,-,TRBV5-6,CASSSGPSFYEQYF,TGTGCCAGCAGCTCGGGACCGAGCTTCTACGAGCAGTACTTC
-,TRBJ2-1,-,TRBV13,CASSPTPYNEQFF,TGTGCCAGCAGCCCCACACCGTACAATGAGCAGTTCTTC
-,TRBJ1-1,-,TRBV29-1,CSVEDSGSRTAFF,TGCAGCGTTGAAGATTCGGGCAGCCGGACAGCTTTCTTT
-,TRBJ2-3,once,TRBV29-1,CSVEDGSTDTQYF,TGCAGCGTTGAAGACGGGAGCACAGATACGCAGTATTTT
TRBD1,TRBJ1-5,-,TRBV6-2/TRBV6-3,CASSNTGGYQPQHF,TGTGCCAGCAGCAACACAGGGGGCTATCAGCCCCAGCATTTT
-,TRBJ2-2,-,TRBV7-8,CASSQEGRLNTGELFF,TGTGCCAGCAGCCAAGAGGGGCGGTTGAACACCGGGGAGCTGTTTTTT
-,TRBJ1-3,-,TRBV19,CASRANTIYF,TGTGCCAGCCGGGCAAACACCATATATTTT
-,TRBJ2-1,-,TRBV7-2,CASSFRGAGDEQFF,TGTGCCAGCAGCTTTCGCGGGGCAGGGGATGAGCAGTTCTTC
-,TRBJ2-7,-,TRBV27,CASSLYEGDEQYF,TGTGCCAGCAGTTTGTATGAAGGGGACGAGCAGTACTTC
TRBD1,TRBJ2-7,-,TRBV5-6,CASSLGQGTYYEQYF,TGTGCCAGCAGCTTGGGACAGGGGACATACTACGAGCAGTACTTC
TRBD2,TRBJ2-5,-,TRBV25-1,CASSEFGLAEQETQYF,TGTGCCAGCAGTGAATTCGGACTAGCGGAACAAGAGACCCAGTACTTC
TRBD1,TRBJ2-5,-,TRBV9,CASSGVQGERETQYF,TGTGCCAGCAGCGGGGTACAGGGGGAACGCGAGACCCAGTACTTC
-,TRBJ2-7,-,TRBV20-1,CSARELGHYYEQYF,TGCAGTGCTAGAGAGTTGGGACACTACTACGAGCAGTACTTC
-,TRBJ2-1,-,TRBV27,CASSLGLYNEQFF,TGTGCCAGCAGTTTGGGCCTCTACAATGAGCAGTTCTTC
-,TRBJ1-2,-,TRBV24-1,CATSPQSYSYGYTF,TGTGCCACAAGTCCGCAGTCCTACTCCTATGGCTACACCTTC
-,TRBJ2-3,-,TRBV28,CASEGERATDTQYF,TGTGCCAGCGAAGGGGAGCGGGCAACAGATACGCAGTATTTT
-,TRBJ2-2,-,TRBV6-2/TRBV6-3,CASSYDRTLRGTGELFF,TGTGCCAGCAGTTACGATCGTACGTTGCGGGGAACCGGGGAGCTGTTTTTT
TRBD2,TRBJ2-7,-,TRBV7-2,CASRIAGVSSYEQYF,TGTGCCAGCAGAATAGCGGGAGTATCGTCCTACGAGCAGTACTTC
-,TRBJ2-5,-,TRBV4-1,CASSQGAETQYF,TGCGCCAGCAGCCAAGGGGCGGAGACCCAGTACTTC
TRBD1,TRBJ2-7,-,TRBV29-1,CSVERVGDRYEQYF,TGCAGCGTTGAACGGGTGGGGGACAGATACGAGCAGTACTTC
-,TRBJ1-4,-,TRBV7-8,CASSLGGREKLFF,TGTGCCAGCAGCTTAGGTGGTAGGGAAAAACTGTTTTTT
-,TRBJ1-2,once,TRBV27,CASSLGRKGSLGYTF,TGTGCCAGCAGTCTGGGTAGGAAGGGATCGTTGGGCTACACCTTC
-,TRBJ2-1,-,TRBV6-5,CASTGRLARNEQFF,TGTGCCAGCACCGGACGGCTGGCCCGCAATGAGCAGTTCTTC
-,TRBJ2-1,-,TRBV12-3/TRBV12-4,CASRKGDNEQFF,TGTGCCAGCAGAAAAGGGGACAATGAGCAGTTCTTC
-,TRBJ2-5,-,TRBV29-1,CSVGRQTPGGETQYF,TGCAGCGTTGGCAGGCAGACACCTGGGGGAGAGACCCAGTACTTC
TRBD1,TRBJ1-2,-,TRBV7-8,CASSLDLAGGAYGYTF,TGTGCCAGCAGCTTAGATTTGGCAGGGGGGGCCTATGGCTACACCTTC
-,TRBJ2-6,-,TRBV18,CASSSGQGDNVLTF,TGTGCCAGCTCATCTGGTCAGGGCGACAACGTCCTGACTTTC